This T cell receptor beta chain derives from a study of blood T cell repertoires in COVID-19. Whole-study context: Samples taken during acute and convalescent COVID-19 were collected in the United States, Italy and Spain.

Authors' processing steps: Quantification of nucleated cells was approximated via reference gene primer amplification. Libraries were prepared by immunoSEQ multiplex PCR; TCRdb keeps only in-frame clonotypes and omits some of them. That table gives V, J and clone size, and the DNA gave D and trimming. Of 98,000 or so clones listed, about 89% are singletons. Trimming shortened V by 5 bases and J by 5 bases, and 15 bases separated the two germline ends. The germline V gene encodes CDR1 LNHDA and CDR2 SQIVND (reference sequence). The CDR3 sequence is 14 residues long. The genes are TRBV19 and TRBJ1-1, with D tentatively TRBD1 (6 bases). The source is a man in his fifties or sixties with COVID-19, enrolled during active disease. Sequencing was done on a sample of peripheral blood. The CDR3 DNA reads as TGTGCCAGTAGTGCCAGGGGATGGGAAACTGAAGCTTTCTTT. Translating gives CASSARGWETEAFF.